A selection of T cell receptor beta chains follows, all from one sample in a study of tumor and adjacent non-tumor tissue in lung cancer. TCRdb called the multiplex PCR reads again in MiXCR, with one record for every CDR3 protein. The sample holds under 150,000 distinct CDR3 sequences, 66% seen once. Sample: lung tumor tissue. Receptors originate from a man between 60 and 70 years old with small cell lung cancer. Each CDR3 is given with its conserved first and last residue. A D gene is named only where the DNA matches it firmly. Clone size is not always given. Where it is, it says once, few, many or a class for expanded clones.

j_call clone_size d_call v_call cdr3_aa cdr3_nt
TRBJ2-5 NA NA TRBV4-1 CANSQDGRVGGETQYF TGCGCCAACAGTCAAGATGGACGGGTTGGGGGAGAGACCCAGTACTTC
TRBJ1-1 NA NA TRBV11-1 CASSFTRCYTGAFF TGTGCCAGCAGCTTCACTAGGTGTTACACTGGAGCTTTCTTT
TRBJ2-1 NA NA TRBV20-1 CNTTEPGPHEQFF TGCAATACTACAGAACCGGGACCACATGAGCAGTTCTTC
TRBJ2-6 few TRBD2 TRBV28 CASSLSPRLAPGANVLTF TGTGCCAGCAGTTTATCCCCCAGACTAGCGCCGGGGGCCAACGTCCTGACTTTC
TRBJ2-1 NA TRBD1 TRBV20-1 CNDMDRGAPSSYNEQFF TGCAATGATATGGACAGGGGAGCCCCTAGCTCCTACAATGAGCAGTTCTTC
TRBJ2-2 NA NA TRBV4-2 CAISQEGYLRANTGELFF TGTGCCATCAGCCAAGAAGGGTATTTGCGCGCGAACACCGGGGAGCTGTTTTTT
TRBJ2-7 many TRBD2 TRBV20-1 CSAGTSGRGEQYF TGCAGTGCGGGGACTAGCGGGAGAGGCGAGCAGTACTTC
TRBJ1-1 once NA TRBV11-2 CASSSKRRPRINTEAFF TGTGCCAGCAGCTCAAAGCGGAGGCCAAGGATAAACACTGAGGCTTTCTTT
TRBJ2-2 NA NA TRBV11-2 CASGLWPLDGELFF TGTGCCAGCGGCCTGTGGCCCTTAGACGGGGAGCTGTTTTTT
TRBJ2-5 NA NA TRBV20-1 CCARDKKGLPQETQYF TGCTGTGCTAGAGATAAGAAGGGATTACCTCAGGAGACCCAGTACTTC
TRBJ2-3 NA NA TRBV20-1 CSARDGYWVDLTDTQYF TGCAGTGCTAGAGATGGGTATTGGGTAGACCTCACAGATACGCAGTATTTT
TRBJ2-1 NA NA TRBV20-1 CSARGDGHEQFF TGCAGTGCTAGGGGTGACGGTCATGAGCAGTTCTTC
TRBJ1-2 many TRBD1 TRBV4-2 CASSQDLGPGGGGYTF TGTGCCAGCAGCCAAGATCTAGGGCCAGGGGGGGGTGGCTACACCTTC
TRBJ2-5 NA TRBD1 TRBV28 CASSSTDRGEETQYF TGTGCCAGCAGTTCTACCGACAGGGGTGAAGAGACCCAGTACTTC
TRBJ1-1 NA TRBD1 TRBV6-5 CASGYSPKGAGTEAFF TGTGCCAGCGGTTACTCCCCTAAGGGGGCAGGCACTGAAGCTTTCTTT
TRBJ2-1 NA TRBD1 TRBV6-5 CASSLLDRGVHDQFF TGTGCCAGCAGCCTATTGGACAGGGGCGTCCATGACCAGTTCTTC
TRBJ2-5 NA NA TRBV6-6 CDSSQGVETQYF TGTGACAGCAGTCAGGGCGTAGAGACCCAGTACTTC
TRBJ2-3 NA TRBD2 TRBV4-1 CASSQEASGRADMQYF TGCGCCAGCAGCCAAGAGGCCAGCGGGAGGGCAGATATGCAGTATTTT
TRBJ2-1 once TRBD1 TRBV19 CASSPSVGDSRYNEQFF TGTGCCAGTAGTCCCTCCGTGGGGGACAGCCGCTACAATGAGCAGTTCTTC
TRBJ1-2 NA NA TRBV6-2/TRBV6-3 CASSPREAPNYGYTF TGTGCCAGCAGTCCCCGGGAAGCCCCTAACTATGGCTACACCTTC
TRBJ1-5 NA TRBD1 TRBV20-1 CSACRTGRNQPQHF TGCAGTGCTTGCCGGACAGGTAGGAATCAGCCCCAGCATTTT
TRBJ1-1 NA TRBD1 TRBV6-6 CASKIRGRGSHEAFF TGTGCCAGCAAAATTAGGGGGCGTGGGTCCCATGAAGCTTTCTTT
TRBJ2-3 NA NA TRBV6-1 CVSNEMVATDTQYF TGTGTCAGCAATGAAATGGTAGCGACAGATACGCAGTATTTT
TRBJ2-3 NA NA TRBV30 CAWSRDWDRTDTQYF TGTGCCTGGAGTCGAGATTGGGATCGAACAGATACGCAGTATTTT
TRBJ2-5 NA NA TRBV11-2 CASRLGGRETQYF TGTGCCAGCCGCTTGGGAGGCCGAGAGACCCAGTACTTC
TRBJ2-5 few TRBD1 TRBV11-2 CASSRDRGEAQYF TGTGCCAGCAGTCGAGACAGGGGAGAGGCCCAGTACTTC
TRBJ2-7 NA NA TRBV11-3 CASSPPGLGASSYGQYF TGTGCCAGCAGCCCTCCGGGTTTGGGGGCCAGCTCTTACGGGCAGTACTTC